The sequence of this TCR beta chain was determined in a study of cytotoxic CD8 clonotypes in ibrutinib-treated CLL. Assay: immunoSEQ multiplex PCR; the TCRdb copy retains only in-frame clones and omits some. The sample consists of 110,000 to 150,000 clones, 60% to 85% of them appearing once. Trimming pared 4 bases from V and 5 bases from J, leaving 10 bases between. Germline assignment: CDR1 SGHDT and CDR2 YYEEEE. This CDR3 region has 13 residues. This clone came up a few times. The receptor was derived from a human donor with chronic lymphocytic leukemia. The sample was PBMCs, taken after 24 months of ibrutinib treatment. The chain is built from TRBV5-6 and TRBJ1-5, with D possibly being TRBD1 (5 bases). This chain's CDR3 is CASSGRDYQPQHF. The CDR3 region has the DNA TGTGCCAGCAGCGGCAGGGACTATCAGCCCCAGCATTTT. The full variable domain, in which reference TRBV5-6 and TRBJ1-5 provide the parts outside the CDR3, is DAGVTQSPTHLIKTRGQQVTLRCSPKSGHDTVSWYQQALGQGPQFIFQYYEEEERQRGNFPDRFSGHQFPNYSSELNVNALLLGDSALYLCASSGRDYQPQHFGDGTRLSIL.